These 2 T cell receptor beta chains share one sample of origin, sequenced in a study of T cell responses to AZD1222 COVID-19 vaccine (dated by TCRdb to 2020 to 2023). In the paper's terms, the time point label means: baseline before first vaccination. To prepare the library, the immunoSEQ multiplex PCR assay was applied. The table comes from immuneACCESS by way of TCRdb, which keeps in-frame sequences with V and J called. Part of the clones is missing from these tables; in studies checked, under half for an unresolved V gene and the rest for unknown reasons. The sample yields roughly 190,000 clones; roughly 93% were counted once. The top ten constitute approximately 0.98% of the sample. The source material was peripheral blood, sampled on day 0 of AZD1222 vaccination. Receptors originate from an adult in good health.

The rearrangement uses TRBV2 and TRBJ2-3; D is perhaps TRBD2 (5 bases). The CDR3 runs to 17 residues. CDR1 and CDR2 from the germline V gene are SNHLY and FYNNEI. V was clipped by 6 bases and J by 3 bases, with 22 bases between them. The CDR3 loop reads CASREPVVSVGTDTQYF. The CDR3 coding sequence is TGTGCCAGCAGAGAACCCGTTGTTAGCGTGGGTACAGATACGCAGTATTTT.

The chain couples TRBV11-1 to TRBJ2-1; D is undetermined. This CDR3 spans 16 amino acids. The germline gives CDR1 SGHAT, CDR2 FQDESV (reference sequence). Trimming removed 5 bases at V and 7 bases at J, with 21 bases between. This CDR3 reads CASSEPRGLTGNEQFF. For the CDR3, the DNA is TGTGCCAGCAGCGAGCCGCGCGGTTTGACCGGTAATGAGCAGTTCTTC.